This is a list of T cell receptor beta chains from one sample in a study of cytomegalovirus exposure and HLA in healthy donors. Sequencing used immunoSEQ multiplex PCR; TCRdb keeps in-frame clones, though not all of them. The sample lists around 180,000 clones, over 75% occurring once. Sequenced material: PBMCs. Receptor source: a woman between 50 and 59 years old in good health and CMV-seronegative. Each CDR3 is given with its conserved first and last residue. D genes are given only for firm matches. Some rows have no size entry. The others give once, few or many, or a class for an expanded clone.

V gene: TRBV19; clone size: NA; D gene: NA; J gene: TRBJ2-4; CDR3 DNA: TGTGCCAGTAGTGACACATTAGCCAAAAACATTCAGTACTTC; CDR3 protein: CASSDTLAKNIQYF
V gene: TRBV27; clone size: once; D gene: NA; J gene: TRBJ1-1; CDR3 DNA: TGTGCCAGCAGATCAGTAACTGAAGCTTTCTTT; CDR3 protein: CASRSVTEAFF
V gene: TRBV9; clone size: NA; D gene: TRBD1; J gene: TRBJ1-2; CDR3 DNA: TGTGCCAGCAGCGTAGAGGGACAGGGGGCTCACTATGGCTACACCTTC; CDR3 protein: CASSVEGQGAHYGYTF
V gene: TRBV5-1; clone size: NA; D gene: NA; J gene: TRBJ2-1; CDR3 DNA: TGCGCCAGCAGCTTGGAAGGGGTTAGCGGATGGAGCTCCTACAATGAGCAGTTCTTC; CDR3 protein: CASSLEGVSGWSSYNEQFF
V gene: TRBV5-6; clone size: NA; D gene: NA; J gene: TRBJ2-2; CDR3 DNA: TGTGCCAGCAGCTTGGGCAGGGTGAACACCGGGGAGCTGTTTTTT; CDR3 protein: CASSLGRVNTGELFF
V gene: TRBV5-4; clone size: NA; D gene: NA; J gene: TRBJ1-1; CDR3 DNA: TGTGCCAGCAGCCCCACAGGAAACACTGAAGCTTTCTTT; CDR3 protein: CASSPTGNTEAFF
V gene: TRBV10-2; clone size: few; D gene: NA; J gene: TRBJ2-3; CDR3 DNA: TGCGCCAGCAGTCTGGGACAACTCACAGATACGCAGTATTTT; CDR3 protein: CASSLGQLTDTQYF
V gene: TRBV9; clone size: NA; D gene: TRBD1; J gene: TRBJ1-3; CDR3 DNA: TGTGCCAGCAGCGTATCAGGGGGAACTGGAAACACCATATATTTT; CDR3 protein: CASSVSGGTGNTIYF
V gene: TRBV10-3; clone size: NA; D gene: TRBD1; J gene: TRBJ2-1; CDR3 DNA: TGTGCCATCAGTGAGTGGAAGGGACAGGGGGCCGATGAGCAGTTCTTC; CDR3 protein: CAISEWKGQGADEQFF
V gene: TRBV7-2; clone size: NA; D gene: NA; J gene: TRBJ2-1; CDR3 DNA: TGTGCCAGCAGCTTGTCCCCCAACAATGAGCAGTTCTTC; CDR3 protein: CASSLSPNNEQFF
V gene: TRBV13; clone size: NA; D gene: TRBD2; J gene: TRBJ2-5; CDR3 DNA: TGTGCCAGCAGCCCCGGAGCGGGACGGCAAGAGACCCAGTACTTC; CDR3 protein: CASSPGAGRQETQYF
V gene: TRBV29-1; clone size: NA; D gene: TRBD1; J gene: TRBJ2-7; CDR3 DNA: TGCAGCGTTGTCGGGACAGGGCCAGGTTCCTACGAGCAGTACTTC; CDR3 protein: CSVVGTGPGSYEQYF
V gene: TRBV29-1; clone size: NA; D gene: NA; J gene: TRBJ2-2; CDR3 DNA: TGCAGCGTCCGACAGATAGCGAACACCGGGGAGCTGTTTTTT; CDR3 protein: CSVRQIANTGELFF
V gene: TRBV5-1; clone size: NA; D gene: TRBD1; J gene: TRBJ2-3; CDR3 DNA: TGCGCCAGCAGCCCCGGAGGACAGGGGGCTACAGATACGCAGTATTTT; CDR3 protein: CASSPGGQGATDTQYF
V gene: TRBV2; clone size: NA; D gene: TRBD2; J gene: TRBJ2-7; CDR3 DNA: TGTGCCAGCAGAAAATTCGGCGGGAGGGCCGGTCAGTACTTC; CDR3 protein: CASRKFGGRAGQYF
V gene: TRBV30; clone size: NA; D gene: NA; J gene: TRBJ1-4; CDR3 DNA: TGTGCCTGGAGTGTACGAGACAGGAGAAATGAAAAACTGTTTTTT; CDR3 protein: CAWSVRDRRNEKLFF
V gene: TRBV5-6; clone size: NA; D gene: TRBD1; J gene: TRBJ1-1; CDR3 DNA: TGTGCCAGCAGCCGCTCTAAGACAGGGGGCGCGCGGTACACTGAAGCTTTCTTT; CDR3 protein: CASSRSKTGGARYTEAFF
V gene: TRBV27; clone size: NA; D gene: NA; J gene: TRBJ2-7; CDR3 DNA: TGTGCCAGCAGTTTTCGGGGCTCCTACGAGCAGTACTTC; CDR3 protein: CASSFRGSYEQYF
V gene: TRBV6-5; clone size: NA; D gene: NA; J gene: TRBJ1-2; CDR3 DNA: TGTGCCAGCAGTTTCCAGGGTGACTATGGCTACACCTTC; CDR3 protein: CASSFQGDYGYTF
V gene: TRBV6-1; clone size: NA; D gene: NA; J gene: TRBJ1-3; CDR3 DNA: TGTGCCAGCAGTGACCGGGCAGGGAAATCTGGAAACACCATATATTTT; CDR3 protein: CASSDRAGKSGNTIYF
V gene: TRBV7-8; clone size: NA; D gene: NA; J gene: TRBJ1-1; CDR3 DNA: TGTGCCAGCAGCTTAACTTCCCGAGCAGGGAAGAATGAGACTGAAGCTTTCTTT; CDR3 protein: CASSLTSRAGKNETEAFF
V gene: TRBV15; clone size: few; D gene: NA; J gene: TRBJ1-2; CDR3 DNA: TGTGCCACCAGCAGAGAGAGAAATGCGGGCTACACCTTC; CDR3 protein: CATSRERNAGYTF
V gene: TRBV14; clone size: NA; D gene: NA; J gene: TRBJ1-5; CDR3 DNA: TGTGCCAGCAGCCAAGCTGGTGACGGAAAAGGGAGATATAGCAATCAGCCCCAGCATTTT; CDR3 protein: CASSQAGDGKGRYSNQPQHF
V gene: TRBV19; clone size: once; D gene: TRBD1; J gene: TRBJ1-2; CDR3 DNA: TGTGCCAGTAGGACCGGATCTGGGACAGGGACCGGCTACACCTTC; CDR3 protein: CASRTGSGTGTGYTF
V gene: TRBV7-2; clone size: NA; D gene: NA; J gene: TRBJ1-1; CDR3 DNA: TGTGCCAGCAGCTTAAACAAGTTCACTGAAGCTTTCTTT; CDR3 protein: CASSLNKFTEAFF
V gene: TRBV5-4; clone size: once; D gene: NA; J gene: TRBJ2-1; CDR3 DNA: TGTGCCAGCAGCTTGAGGCCCTCGGGACTTAACAATGAGCAGTTCTTC; CDR3 protein: CASSLRPSGLNNEQFF
V gene: TRBV9; clone size: NA; D gene: NA; J gene: TRBJ2-7; CDR3 DNA: TGTGCCAGCAGCCCAACGACTGCACGCGACGGGCAGTACTTC; CDR3 protein: CASSPTTARDGQYF
V gene: TRBV10-3; clone size: few; D gene: NA; J gene: TRBJ2-3; CDR3 DNA: TGTGCCATCAGTGTTAGGGGGAGCACAGATACGCAGTATTTT; CDR3 protein: CAISVRGSTDTQYF
V gene: TRBV7-2; clone size: NA; D gene: TRBD2; J gene: TRBJ2-1; CDR3 DNA: TGTGCCAGCAGCTTCCCCCCTAATAGACTAGCGGGAAGCAATGAGCAGTTCTTC; CDR3 protein: CASSFPPNRLAGSNEQFF
V gene: TRBV6-5; clone size: few; D gene: TRBD1; J gene: TRBJ1-4; CDR3 DNA: TGTGCCAGCAGTTGGACAGGAACTACAACTAATGAAAAACTGTTTTTT; CDR3 protein: CASSWTGTTTNEKLFF
V gene: TRBV27; clone size: NA; D gene: NA; J gene: TRBJ1-1; CDR3 DNA: TGTGCCAGCAGTTTATTACAGCACACTGAAGCTTTCTTT; CDR3 protein: CASSLLQHTEAFF
V gene: TRBV27; clone size: few; D gene: NA; J gene: TRBJ1-2; CDR3 DNA: TGTGCCAGCAGTTTATCCCTCTTCTATGGCTACACCTTC; CDR3 protein: CASSLSLFYGYTF
V gene: TRBV5-1; clone size: NA; D gene: NA; J gene: TRBJ2-2; CDR3 DNA: TGCGCCAGCAGCCTATCGGGGGACTCATACACCGGGGAGCTGTTTTTT; CDR3 protein: CASSLSGDSYTGELFF
V gene: TRBV28; clone size: NA; D gene: NA; J gene: TRBJ2-7; CDR3 DNA: TGTGCCAGCAGGGCTGGGGCAGCAGGATCCTACGAGCAGTACTTC; CDR3 protein: CASRAGAAGSYEQYF
V gene: TRBV10-3; clone size: NA; D gene: NA; J gene: TRBJ2-3; CDR3 DNA: TGTGCCATCAGGGGACTTCACCATACGCAGTATTTT; CDR3 protein: CAIRGLHHTQYF
V gene: TRBV6-1; clone size: NA; D gene: NA; J gene: TRBJ1-5; CDR3 DNA: TGTGCCAGCAGGCGGTGGGGGCAGAGCAATCAGCCCCAGCATTTT; CDR3 protein: CASRRWGQSNQPQHF
V gene: TRBV27; clone size: NA; D gene: NA; J gene: TRBJ1-6; CDR3 DNA: TGTGCCAGCAGTCTCAAGCCGGTAAATTCACCCCTCCACTTT; CDR3 protein: CASSLKPVNSPLHF
V gene: TRBV19; clone size: NA; D gene: NA; J gene: TRBJ2-3; CDR3 DNA: TGTGCCAGTAGTATGAGGAACCGACCTAGCACAGATACGCAGTATTTT; CDR3 protein: CASSMRNRPSTDTQYF
V gene: TRBV19; clone size: NA; D gene: NA; J gene: TRBJ2-2; CDR3 DNA: TGTGCCAGTAGTACGACTCCCGCGAACACCGGGGAGCTGTTTTTT; CDR3 protein: CASSTTPANTGELFF
V gene: TRBV27; clone size: NA; D gene: TRBD1; J gene: TRBJ1-1; CDR3 DNA: TGTGCCAGCAGTTTAGGGACAGGAGCGGCTGAAGCTTTCTTT; CDR3 protein: CASSLGTGAAEAFF
V gene: TRBV2; clone size: NA; D gene: TRBD2; J gene: TRBJ2-7; CDR3 DNA: TGTGCCAGCAGTGAAACCAACGGGAGGGAGCAGTACTTC; CDR3 protein: CASSETNGREQYF
V gene: TRBV2; clone size: NA; D gene: NA; J gene: TRBJ1-1; CDR3 DNA: TGTGCCAGCAGTTCGGGGTGGGGGAACACTGAAGCTTTCTTT; CDR3 protein: CASSSGWGNTEAFF
V gene: TRBV18; clone size: NA; D gene: NA; J gene: TRBJ2-1; CDR3 DNA: TGTGCCAGCTCACCACCCGGGACAGCGGGCTACAATGAGCAGTTCTTC; CDR3 protein: CASSPPGTAGYNEQFF
V gene: TRBV11-2; clone size: NA; D gene: NA; J gene: TRBJ2-5; CDR3 DNA: TGTGCCAGCAGCTTAGTCCCAGGGCTGGCGGAGACCCAGTACTTC; CDR3 protein: CASSLVPGLAETQYF
V gene: TRBV4-1; clone size: NA; D gene: NA; J gene: TRBJ2-5; CDR3 DNA: TGCGCCAGCAGCCAAGATGGAACGGGGGAGGAGACCCAGTACTTC; CDR3 protein: CASSQDGTGEETQYF
V gene: TRBV21-1; clone size: NA; D gene: NA; J gene: TRBJ1-2; CDR3 DNA: TGTGCCAGCCAACTTTACAGGGAAGAGGGGAGCGCGAATGGCTACACCTTC; CDR3 protein: CASQLYREEGSANGYTF
V gene: TRBV11-2; clone size: NA; D gene: TRBD1; J gene: TRBJ2-7; CDR3 DNA: TGTGCCAGCAGCTTAGTTCGACAGGGCTTCGAGCAGTACTTC; CDR3 protein: CASSLVRQGFEQYF
V gene: TRBV28; clone size: NA; D gene: NA; J gene: TRBJ1-1; CDR3 DNA: TGTGCCAGCAGATCTACAGGGTTATCTTATGGGACTGAAGCTTTCTTT; CDR3 protein: CASRSTGLSYGTEAFF
V gene: TRBV14; clone size: NA; D gene: TRBD2; J gene: TRBJ2-3; CDR3 DNA: TGTGCCAGCAGACTAGCGGGAGTGACAGATACGCAGTATTTT; CDR3 protein: CASRLAGVTDTQYF
V gene: TRBV2; clone size: once; D gene: TRBD1; J gene: TRBJ1-2; CDR3 DNA: TGTGCCAGCAGTGAACGGACAGGAATTTATGGCTACACCTTC; CDR3 protein: CASSERTGIYGYTF
V gene: TRBV19; clone size: NA; D gene: NA; J gene: TRBJ1-5; CDR3 DNA: TGTGCCAGTAGTATCGGGTATGGGCAGCCCCAGCATTTT; CDR3 protein: CASSIGYGQPQHF
V gene: TRBV5-1; clone size: NA; D gene: TRBD1; J gene: TRBJ2-1; CDR3 DNA: TGCGCCAGCAGCCTGACAGGGTACAATGAGCAGTTCTTC; CDR3 protein: CASSLTGYNEQFF
V gene: TRBV2; clone size: NA; D gene: TRBD1; J gene: TRBJ1-4; CDR3 DNA: TGTGCCAGCAGTAGCGCCCGGGACAGGGCTGAAAAACTGTTTTTT; CDR3 protein: CASSSARDRAEKLFF